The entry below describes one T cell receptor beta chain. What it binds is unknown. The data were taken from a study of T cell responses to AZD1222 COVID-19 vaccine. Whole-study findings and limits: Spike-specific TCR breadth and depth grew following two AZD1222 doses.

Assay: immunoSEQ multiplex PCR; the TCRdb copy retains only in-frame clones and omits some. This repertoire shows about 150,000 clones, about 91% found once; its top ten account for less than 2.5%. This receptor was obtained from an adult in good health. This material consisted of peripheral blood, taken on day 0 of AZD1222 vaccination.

The CDR3 sequence is CASSSRWTGGVYGYTF. In DNA form, the CDR3 reads TGTGCCAGCAGCTCGCGGTGGACAGGGGGCGTCTATGGCTACACCTTC. This rearrangement joins TRBV7-8 to TRBJ1-2, with TRBD1 matching over 11 bases. Germline CDR1 and CDR2: SGHVS and FQNEAQ. The junction had 8 bases not matched to a gene; V was cut back by 4 bases and J by 4 bases. The CDR3 length is 16 residues.